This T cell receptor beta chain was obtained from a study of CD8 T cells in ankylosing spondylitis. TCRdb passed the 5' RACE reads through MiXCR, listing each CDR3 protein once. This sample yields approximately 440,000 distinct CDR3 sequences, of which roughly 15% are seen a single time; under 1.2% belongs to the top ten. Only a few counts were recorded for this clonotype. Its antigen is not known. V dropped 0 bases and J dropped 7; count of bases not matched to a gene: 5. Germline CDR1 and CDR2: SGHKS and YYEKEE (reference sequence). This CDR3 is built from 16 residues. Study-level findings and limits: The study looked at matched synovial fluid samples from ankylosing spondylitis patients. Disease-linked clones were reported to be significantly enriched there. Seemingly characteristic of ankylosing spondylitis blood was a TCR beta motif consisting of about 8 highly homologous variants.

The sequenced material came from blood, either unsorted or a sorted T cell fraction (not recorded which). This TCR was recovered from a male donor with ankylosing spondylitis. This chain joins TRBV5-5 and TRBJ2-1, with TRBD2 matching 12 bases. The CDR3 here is CASSLAGLAGINEQFF. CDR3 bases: TGTGCCAGCAGCTTGGCCGGACTAGCGGGGATTAATGAGCAGTTCTTC.